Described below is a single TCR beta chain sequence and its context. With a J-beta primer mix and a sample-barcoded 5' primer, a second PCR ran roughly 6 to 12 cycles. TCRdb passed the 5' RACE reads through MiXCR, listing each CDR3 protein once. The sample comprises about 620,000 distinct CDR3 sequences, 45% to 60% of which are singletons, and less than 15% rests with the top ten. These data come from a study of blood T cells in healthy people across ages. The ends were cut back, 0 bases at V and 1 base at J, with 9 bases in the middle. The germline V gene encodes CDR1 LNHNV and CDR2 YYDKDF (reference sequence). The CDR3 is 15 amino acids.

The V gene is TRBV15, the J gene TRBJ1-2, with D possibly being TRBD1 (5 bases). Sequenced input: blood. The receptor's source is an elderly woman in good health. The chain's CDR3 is CATSRESRDNYGYTF. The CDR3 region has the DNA TGTGCCACCAGCAGAGAAAGCAGGGATAACTATGGCTACACCTTC.